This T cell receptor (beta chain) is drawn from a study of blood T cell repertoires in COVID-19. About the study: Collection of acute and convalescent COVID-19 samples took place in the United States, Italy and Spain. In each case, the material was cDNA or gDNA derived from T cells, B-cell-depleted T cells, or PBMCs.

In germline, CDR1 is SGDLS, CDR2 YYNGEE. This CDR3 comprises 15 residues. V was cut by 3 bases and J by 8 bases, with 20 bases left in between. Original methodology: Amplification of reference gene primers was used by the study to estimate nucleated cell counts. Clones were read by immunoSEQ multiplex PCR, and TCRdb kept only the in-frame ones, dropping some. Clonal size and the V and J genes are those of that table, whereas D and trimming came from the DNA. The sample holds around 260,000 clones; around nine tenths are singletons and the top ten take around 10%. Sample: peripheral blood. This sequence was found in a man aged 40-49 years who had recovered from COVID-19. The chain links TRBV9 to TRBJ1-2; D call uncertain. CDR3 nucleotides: TGTGCCAGCAGCGAGCGACCGGGTCACCCGGTGGGCTACACCTTC. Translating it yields CASSERPGHPVGYTF.